The 17 T cell receptor beta chains listed next were all sequenced from one sample in a study of control samples from healthy donors and cancer patients. Generated by immunoSEQ multiplex PCR, the TCRdb table keeps only in-frame clones and is missing some. The data hold about 34,000 clones, with around 87% observed a single time. The specimen was PBMCs. These receptors were collected from a woman aged 40 to 50 with lung cancer.

This clone appeared a single time. The chain joins TRBV7-2 to TRBJ2-5, with 11 bases matching TRBD2. Per germline, CDR1 SGHTA and CDR2 FQGNSA. The CDR3 contains 15 residues. Trimming removed 5 bases from V and 7 bases from J; junction bases left unmatched: 9. The CDR3 region has the DNA TGTGCCAGCAGCCGTAGCGGGGGGGTCAAGAGGACCCAGTACTTC. Its protein is CASSRSGGVKRTQYF. Full variable domain (missing parts from reference TRBV7-2 and TRBJ2-5): GAGVSQSPSNKVTEKGKDVELRCDPISGHTALYWYRQSLGQGLEFLIYFQGNSAPDKSGLPSDRFSAERTGGSVSTLTIQRTQQEDSAVYLCASSRSGGVKRTQYFGPGTRLLVL.

The chain links TRBV11-2 to TRBJ1-5; 8 bases agree with TRBD1. The V segment lost 3 bases and the J segment 4 bases; nucleotides outside the gene matches: 2. The CDR3 extends over 14 amino acids. CDR1 and CDR2 (germline): SGHAT, FQNNGV. CDR3 bases: TGTGCCAGCAGCTTGGACAGGGTAAATCAGCCCCAGCATTTT. Amino acid sequence: CASSLDRVNQPQHF.

The chain employs TRBV3-1 (or the pseudogene TRBV3-2) and TRBJ1-3; D is ambiguous. Germline CDR1 is LGHDT and CDR2 is YNNKEL (reference sequence). The CDR3 is 15 amino acids. V was trimmed by 1 base and J by 4 bases, leaving 11 bases between them. The CDR3 DNA is TGTGCCAGCAGCCAAGGAGAGGCGGCCGGAAACACCATATATTTT. It translates to CASSQGEAAGNTIYF.

The chain is built from TRBV25-1 and TRBJ2-7, with a tentative D call TRBD2 (6 bases). This CDR3 contains 16 residues. The V and J ends lost 5 bases and 2 bases respectively, with 19 bases between them. The germline V gene has CDR1 MGHDK and CDR2 SYGVNS. The CDR3 loop reads CASSPQEKRGTYEQYF. The CDR3 DNA is TGTGCCAGCAGTCCCCAGGAGAAGCGCGGGACCTACGAGCAGTACTTC.

The chain recombines TRBV3-1 (or the pseudogene TRBV3-2) with TRBJ1-2, with D possibly being TRBD1 (5 bases). Looked up from germline, CDR1 is LGHDT and CDR2 is YNNKEL (reference sequence). V gave up 0 bases and J gave up 4 bases, with 15 bases separating them. The CDR3 is 16 amino acids. The CDR3 here is CASSQDFGGGGYGYTF. The DNA of the CDR3 is TGTGCCAGCAGCCAAGATTTTGGCGGGGGTGGCTATGGCTACACCTTC.

The V and J genes are TRBV18 and TRBJ2-5; 11 bases align to TRBD2. The CDR3 consists of 15 residues. Germline trimming cut 2 bases from V and 5 bases from J; bases unmatched to any gene: 4. The germline gives CDR1 KGHSH, CDR2 LQKENI. The chain's CDR3 is CASSPKRLAGETQYF. The CDR3, as DNA: TGTGCCAGCTCACCAAAGAGACTAGCGGGGGAGACCCAGTACTTC.

The CDR3 sequence: CASSVELGSYNEQFF. CDR3 DNA: TGTGCCAGCAGCGTAGAACTAGGCTCCTACAATGAGCAGTTCTTC. The chain links TRBV9 to TRBJ2-1; possible D gene TRBD2, 5 bases. CDR1 is SGDLS, CDR2 YYNGEE, per germline. The CDR3 length is 15 residues. With 0 bases removed from V and 0 bases from J, the gap between germline ends came to 7 bases.

The chain carries TRBV11-2 and TRBJ2-5; TRBD2 is a possible D gene (6 bases). The V and J ends lost 1 base and 0 bases respectively, with 9 bases between them. Germline V gene data show CDR1 as SGHAT and CDR2 as FQNNGV. The CDR3 is made up of 15 amino acids. The CDR3 reads CASSLGRGDQETQYF. DNA for the CDR3: TGTGCCAGCAGCTTAGGGCGGGGCGACCAAGAGACCCAGTACTTC. The full variable domain, in which reference TRBV11-2 and TRBJ2-5 provide the parts outside the CDR3, is EAGVAQSPRYKIIEKRQSVAFWCNPISGHATLYWYQQILGQGPKLLIQFQNNGVVDDSQLPKDRFSAERLKGVDSTLKIQPAKLEDSAVYLCASSLGRGDQETQYFGPGTRLLVL.

The chain uses TRBV5-1 and TRBJ2-3, with 10 bases that match TRBD2. V lost 4 bases, J lost 3 bases, and 5 bases stayed unmatched. The germline V gene has CDR1 SGHRS and CDR2 YFSETQ. The CDR3 has 15 residues. Written as DNA, the CDR3 is TGCGCCAGCAGCATACTAGCGGGGCTTACAGATACGCAGTATTTT. This translates into CASSILAGLTDTQYF.

The rearrangement uses TRBV5-6 and TRBJ2-1; D might be TRBD1 (6 bases). Germline-derived CDR1 and CDR2 are SGHDT and YYEEEE. With 5 bases removed from V and 3 bases from J, the gap between germline ends came to 12 bases. The CDR3 extends over 14 amino acids. CDR3 sequence: CASREQGSYNEQFF. The CDR3 nucleotides read TGTGCCAGCAGGGAACAGGGTAGCTACAATGAGCAGTTCTTC. The whole variable domain, remainder taken from reference TRBV5-6 and TRBJ2-1, is DAGVTQSPTHLIKTRGQQVTLRCSPKSGHDTVSWYQQALGQGPQFIFQYYEEEERQRGNFPDRFSGHQFPNYSSELNVNALLLGDSALYLCASREQGSYNEQFFGPGTRLTVL.

The chain employs TRBV7-3 and TRBJ1-2; D gene unclear. The germline V gene encodes CDR1 SGHTA and CDR2 FQGTGA. The CDR3 runs 16 residues. V lost 4 bases, J lost 2 bases, and 17 bases lay in between. In DNA form, the CDR3 reads TGTGCCAGCAGCTCAGGTGGGCAGCTATCGAACTATGGCTACACCTTC. Amino acid sequence: CASSSGGQLSNYGYTF.

V and J are TRBV5-6 and TRBJ1-5, with D possibly matching TRBD1 (5 bases). The V end lost 4 bases, the J end lost 1 base, and 6 bases lay between the germline ends. The CDR3 is 13 residues long. Germline V gives CDR1 SGHDT, CDR2 YYEEEE. The CDR3 coding sequence is TGTGCCAGCAGCGGGGGGAGCAATCAGCCCCAGCATTTT. Protein product: CASSGGSNQPQHF.

This rearrangement joins TRBV28 to TRBJ2-1, with D possibly TRBD1 on 6 matching bases. This CDR3 spans 12 amino acids. V lost 11 bases to trimming and J lost 7 bases, with 15 bases between them. Germline lookup yields CDR1 MDHEN and CDR2 SYDVKM. CDR3 coding DNA: TGTGCCGGCAACACAGGGAATAATGAGCAGTTCTTC. It translates to CAGNTGNNEQFF. Variable domain in full (rest from reference TRBV28 and TRBJ2-1): DVKVTQSSRYLVKRTGEKVFLECVQDMDHENMFWYRQDPGLGLRLIYFSYDVKMKEKGDIPEGYSVSREKKERFSLILESASTNQTSMYLCAGNTGNNEQFFGPGTRLTVL.

The chain employs TRBV5-6 and TRBJ1-6; 9 bases align to TRBD1. The CDR3 runs 15 residues. Germline V gene sequence: CDR1 SGHDT, CDR2 YYEEEE. Trimming cost V 0 bases and J 5 bases; bases outside gene matches: 0. The CDR3 here is CASSLGDRDNSPLHF. The CDR3 DNA reads TGTGCCAGCAGCTTGGGGGACAGGGATAATTCACCCCTCCACTTT. The full variable domain, completed using reference TRBV5-6 and TRBJ1-6, is DAGVTQSPTHLIKTRGQQVTLRCSPKSGHDTVSWYQQALGQGPQFIFQYYEEEERQRGNFPDRFSGHQFPNYSSELNVNALLLGDSALYLCASSLGDRDNSPLHFGNGTRLTVT.

This chain uses TRBV11-3 with TRBJ2-3; the match to TRBD2 covers 7 bases. This CDR3 has 14 amino acids. CDR1 and CDR2 (germline): SGHNT, YENEEA. Unmatched junction bases numbered 4, after V lost 5 bases and J lost 2 bases. Here the CDR3 reads CASSLGDYTDTQYF. The CDR3 nucleotides read TGTGCCAGCAGCCTGGGGGACTACACAGATACGCAGTATTTT.

The chain links TRBV7-9 to TRBJ1-1; D not resolved. Trimming left V 5 bases short and J 0 bases short, with 13 bases between. CDR1 SEHNR and CDR2 FQNEAQ come from the germline V gene (reference sequence). The CDR3 has 15 residues. CDR3 protein: CASSQETILNTEAFF. CDR3 coding DNA: TGTGCCAGCAGCCAAGAGACAATCTTGAACACTGAAGCTTTCTTT.

V and J are TRBV28 and TRBJ1-6, with TRBD1 as a possible D gene (5 bases). The CDR3 totals 16 residues. V gave up 5 bases and J gave up 8 bases, with 19 bases separating them. Germline assignment: CDR1 MDHEN and CDR2 SYDVKM. The CDR3 region has the DNA TGTGCCAGCAGTGTTAGGGACTCCAGAAGGTATTCACCCCTCCACTTT. It yields the protein CASSVRDSRRYSPLHF.